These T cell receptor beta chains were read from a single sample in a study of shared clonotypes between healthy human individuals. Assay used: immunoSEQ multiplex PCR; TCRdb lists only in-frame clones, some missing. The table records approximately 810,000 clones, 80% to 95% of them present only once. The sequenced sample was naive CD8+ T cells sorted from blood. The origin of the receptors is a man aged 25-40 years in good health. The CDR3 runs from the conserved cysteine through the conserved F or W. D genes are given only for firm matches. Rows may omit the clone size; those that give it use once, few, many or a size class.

CDR3: CSVEASETEAFF
DNA: TGCAGCGTTGAAGCCTCTGAAACTGAAGCTTTCTTT
V: TRBV29-1
D: .
J: TRBJ1-1
size: .

CDR3: CASSILRDYPYNEQFF
DNA: TGTGCCAGTAGTATTCTCCGGGACTACCCCTACAATGAGCAGTTCTTC
V: TRBV19
D: TRBD2
J: TRBJ2-1
size: once

CDR3: CASSAGTGYSYEQYF
DNA: TGTGCCAGCAGCGCCGGGACTGGGTACTCCTACGAGCAGTACTTC
V: TRBV9
D: .
J: TRBJ2-7
size: .

CDR3: CASSPTSGTSYEQYF
DNA: TGTGCCAGCAGTCCGACTAGCGGGACATCCTACGAGCAGTACTTC
V: TRBV14
D: TRBD2
J: TRBJ2-7
size: .

CDR3: CATSSAGASYEQYF
DNA: TGTGCCACCAGCTCTGCGGGAGCTTCGTACGAGCAGTACTTC
V: TRBV15
D: TRBD2
J: TRBJ2-7
size: once

CDR3: CAWSPRDNYEQYF
DNA: TGTGCCTGGAGTCCCCGGGACAACTACGAGCAGTACTTC
V: TRBV30
D: .
J: TRBJ2-7
size: .

CDR3: CASSYGDSGYYEQYF
DNA: TGTGCCAGCAGCTACGGGGATTCAGGGTACTACGAGCAGTACTTC
V: TRBV9
D: .
J: TRBJ2-7
size: .

CDR3: CASSSSSYEQYF
DNA: TGTGCCAGCAGTAGCAGCTCCTACGAGCAGTACTTC
V: TRBV28
D: .
J: TRBJ2-7
size: .

CDR3: CASSQAGISGNTIYF
DNA: TGCGCCAGCAGCCAAGCAGGTATCTCTGGAAACACCATATATTTT
V: TRBV4-1
D: .
J: TRBJ1-3
size: once

CDR3: CASGRVSGRTEAFF
DNA: TGTGCCAGCGGCAGGGTTTCCGGAAGGACTGAAGCTTTCTTT
V: TRBV27
D: .
J: TRBJ1-1
size: .

CDR3: CASSLRGSYNEQFF
DNA: TGTGCCAGCAGTTTGCGGGGCTCCTACAATGAGCAGTTCTTC
V: TRBV27
D: .
J: TRBJ2-1
size: .

CDR3: CASSADGYEQYF
DNA: TGCGCCAGCAGCGCCGATGGGTACGAGCAGTACTTC
V: TRBV5-1
D: .
J: TRBJ2-7
size: .

CDR3: CASRIYGGGTGELFF
DNA: TGTGCCAGTAGGATTTACGGGGGAGGCACCGGGGAGCTGTTTTTT
V: TRBV19
D: .
J: TRBJ2-2
size: once

CDR3: CATVPGLTSQETQYF
DNA: TGTGCCACCGTACCGGGACTTACATCCCAAGAGACCCAGTACTTC
V: TRBV7-9
D: .
J: TRBJ2-5
size: .

CDR3: CAWSGLAGGSYNEQFF
DNA: TGTGCCTGGAGTGGGTTAGCGGGGGGCTCCTACAATGAGCAGTTCTTC
V: TRBV30
D: TRBD2
J: TRBJ2-1
size: .

CDR3: CASSLGLGDRVWEQYF
DNA: TGTGCCAGCAGCTTAGGGTTGGGGGACAGGGTGTGGGAGCAGTACTTC
V: TRBV7-2
D: TRBD1
J: TRBJ2-7
size: .

CDR3: CASSSRPGLAGDTGELFF
DNA: TGTGCCAGCAGCTCTCGTCCCGGACTAGCGGGAGACACCGGGGAGCTGTTTTTT
V: TRBV7-2
D: TRBD2
J: TRBJ2-2
size: .

CDR3: CASSQGFDQPQHF
DNA: TGCGCCAGCAGCCAAGGGTTCGATCAGCCCCAGCATTTT
V: TRBV4-1
D: .
J: TRBJ1-5
size: .

CDR3: CASSPRDSYEQYF
DNA: TGTGCCAGCAGCCCCCGGGACTCCTACGAGCAGTACTTC
V: TRBV14
D: .
J: TRBJ2-7
size: few

CDR3: CASSRGGSGEQFF
DNA: TGTGCCAGCAGTCGTGGCGGGAGCGGTGAGCAGTTCTTC
V: TRBV6-4
D: TRBD2
J: TRBJ2-1
size: once

CDR3: CASIGEIAGGSGNEQFF
DNA: TGTGCCAGCATCGGGGAGATAGCGGGAGGGTCGGGAAATGAGCAGTTCTTC
V: TRBV28
D: TRBD2
J: TRBJ2-1
size: .

CDR3: CASSPGTRSGELFF
DNA: TGTGCCAGCTCACCAGGGACCAGGTCCGGGGAGCTGTTTTTT
V: TRBV18
D: .
J: TRBJ2-2
size: few

CDR3: CASSVGTSANTGELFF
DNA: TGTGCCAGCAGCGTCGGGACTAGCGCGAACACCGGGGAGCTGTTTTTT
V: TRBV9
D: TRBD2
J: TRBJ2-2
size: .

CDR3: CATRSGSGRSETQYF
DNA: TGTGCCACCAGGTCGGGAAGCGGGAGGTCAGAGACCCAGTACTTC
V: TRBV2
D: TRBD2
J: TRBJ2-5
size: .

CDR3: CASSPRGQEAGGMNEQFF
DNA: TGTGCCAGCAGCCCCCGTGGGCAGGAAGCGGGAGGAATGAATGAGCAGTTCTTC
V: TRBV11-2
D: TRBD2
J: TRBJ2-1
size: .